The TCR beta chain under discussion was sequenced for a study of TIL therapy for anti-PD-1-resistant metastatic lung cancer. Overall study context: Tumor harvest preceded PD-1/PD-L1 blockade, followed by nivolumab treatment. Half of patients were current or former smokers. By whole-exome sequencing, median non-synonymous tumor mutation burden was roughly 1.4 mutations per megabase.

Time point noted: pre-treatment sample, taken before nivolumab and TIL therapy. Enrollment ran from late 2017 to early 2020. This was the immunoSEQ v3 assay. Using immunoSEQ multiplex PCR, the repertoire was profiled, and TCRdb retains in-frame clones only, with some absent. Of just under 60,000 clones listed, about 73% are singletons. In germline, CDR1 is LGHNA, CDR2 YSLEER. The CDR3 has 16 residues. V lost 4 bases and J lost 4; bases outside the gene matches: 6. This clone was seen a handful of times. This TCR was sampled from a person between 25 and 80 years old with non-small cell lung cancer. The genes are TRBV4-3 and TRBJ2-6; 8 bases agree with TRBD1. This specimen was blood, taken at baseline. CDR3 DNA: TGCGCCAGCAGCCGCGACAGGGGTTCCGGGGCCAACGTCCTGACTTTC. Translation gives CASSRDRGSGANVLTF.